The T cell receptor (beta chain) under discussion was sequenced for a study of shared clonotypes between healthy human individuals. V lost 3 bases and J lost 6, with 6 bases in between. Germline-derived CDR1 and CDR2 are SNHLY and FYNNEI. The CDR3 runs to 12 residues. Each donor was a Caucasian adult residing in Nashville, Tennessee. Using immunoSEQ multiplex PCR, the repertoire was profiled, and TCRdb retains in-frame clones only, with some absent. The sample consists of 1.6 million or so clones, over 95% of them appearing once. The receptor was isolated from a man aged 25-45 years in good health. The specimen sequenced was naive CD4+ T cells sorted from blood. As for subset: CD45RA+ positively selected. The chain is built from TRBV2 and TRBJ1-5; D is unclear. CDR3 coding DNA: TGTGCCAGCAGTGAGGAACTTCAGCCCCAGCATTTT. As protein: CASSEELQPQHF. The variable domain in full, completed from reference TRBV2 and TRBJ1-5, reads EPEVTQTPSHQVTQMGQEVILRCVPISNHLYFYWYRQILGQKVEFLVSFYNNEISEKSEIFDDQFSVERPDGSNFTLKIRSTKLEDSAMYFCASSEELQPQHFGDGTRLSIL.